A selection of T cell receptor beta chains follows, all from one sample in a study of blood T cell repertoires in COVID-19. Profiled with immunoSEQ multiplex PCR; TCRdb holds only in-frame clones, not every one. The sample shows about 270,000 clones, roughly 84% of them seen only once. The sample was peripheral blood. The receptors originated from a woman aged 18-29 years with acute or convalescent COVID-19. Both conserved end residues are part of each CDR3. The D gene is left open where the match is weak. Clone size, where shown, is once, few, many, or a class for clones that have expanded.

j_gene	d_gene	len	v_gene	abundance	CDR3nt	CDR3aa
TRBJ2-3	TRBD2	18	TRBV28	once	TGTGCCAGCAGCCTCTGGGCCGGGGCGGGAGGCGACACAGATACGCAGTATTTT	CASSLWAGAGGDTDTQYF
TRBJ1-1	.	13	TRBV28	.	TGTGCCAGCCTACAGGGTGGTGGCACTGAAGCTTTCTTT	CASLQGGGTEAFF
TRBJ2-7	TRBD1	15	TRBV5-1	.	TGCGCCAGCAGCTATCCGGGACAGGGGTTTGACGAGCAGTACTTC	CASSYPGQGFDEQYF
TRBJ1-5	.	13	TRBV18	.	TGTGCCAGCTCAGACAGCGAGGATCAGCCCCAGCATTTT	CASSDSEDQPQHF
TRBJ2-5	.	12	TRBV12-3/TRBV12-4	.	TGTGCCAGCAGTTTTAGTCAAGAGACCCAGTACTTC	CASSFSQETQYF
TRBJ2-2	TRBD2	16	TRBV5-1	.	TGCGCCAGCAGCTCCCGTAGCGGGCTAAACACCGGGGAGCTGTTTTTT	CASSSRSGLNTGELFF
TRBJ1-5	TRBD1	15	TRBV6-6	.	TGTGCCAGCAGTCACGGACAGGGGGGCAATCAGCCCCAGCATTTT	CASSHGQGGNQPQHF
TRBJ1-1	.	15	TRBV19	few	TGTGCCAGTAGTATAGGAGGCAGAATTAACACTGAAGCTTTCTTT	CASSIGGRINTEAFF
TRBJ1-3	.	15	TRBV7-6	few	TGTGCCAGCAGCCGAGACAGGAGCTCTGGAAACACCATATATTTT	CASSRDRSSGNTIYF
TRBJ2-7	.	14	TRBV7-2	many	TGTGCCAGCAGCCGGGGAGTTAAGAGCTACGAGCAGTACTTC	CASSRGVKSYEQYF
TRBJ1-1	.	11	TRBV5-4	.	TGTGCCAGCAGCTTGCAGGGGAGAGCTTTCTTT	CASSLQGRAFF
TRBJ1-1	.	14	TRBV12-5	.	TGTGCTAGTGGTTTGGGTTTCGGAGACACTGAAGCTTTCTTT	CASGLGFGDTEAFF
TRBJ1-2	.	14	TRBV3-1/TRBV3-2	once	TGTGCCAGCAGCCAACGTTTCGGGGTGGATGGCTACACCTTC	CASSQRFGVDGYTF
TRBJ1-5	.	13	TRBV19	.	TGTGCCAGTAGTCTAGACAGTACCCAGCCCCAGCATTTT	CASSLDSTQPQHF
TRBJ2-5	.	15	TRBV6-5	.	TGTGCCAGCAGTTACTTGGCTAGCTTTGGAGAGACCCAGTACTTC	CASSYLASFGETQYF
TRBJ2-1	.	12	TRBV28	.	TGTGCCAGCAGTTTCATCAGGGGTGAGCAGTTCTTC	CASSFIRGEQFF
TRBJ2-1	.	14	TRBV7-2	.	TGTGCCAGCAGCTTACGGCTCAGGGGCGATGAGCAGTTCTTC	CASSLRLRGDEQFF
TRBJ1-2	.	15	TRBV6-1	few	TGTGCCAGCAGTGAAGTCCAGCGCCGTAGCTATGGCTACACCTTC	CASSEVQRRSYGYTF
TRBJ1-5	.	13	TRBV28	.	TGTGCCAGCACTTCAGGGGGCAATCAGCCCCAGCATTTT	CASTSGGNQPQHF
TRBJ1-2	TRBD1	15	TRBV3-1/TRBV3-2	.	TGTGCCAGCAGCCAGGCCGACAGGGGTGGGGCGGGCTACACCTTC	CASSQADRGGAGYTF
TRBJ1-1	TRBD1	15	TRBV6-5	.	TGTGCCAGCAGTTCTACAGGGGGCTGGTACACTGAAGCTTTCTTT	CASSSTGGWYTEAFF
TRBJ2-7	TRBD2	15	TRBV9	.	TGTGCCAGCAGCAGGGACCCGACTAGCAACTACGAGCAGTACTTC	CASSRDPTSNYEQYF
TRBJ2-3	.	12	TRBV2	.	TGTGCCAGCAGTGTGGGCGACAATACGCAGTATTTT	CASSVGDNTQYF
TRBJ2-7	.	11	TRBV20-1	.	TGCAGTGCTAAGCCCTCCTACGAGCAGTACTTC	CSAKPSYEQYF
TRBJ1-2	TRBD1	12	TRBV29-1	once	TGCAGCGTTGAAGGACAGGGCGGTGGCTACACCTTC	CSVEGQGGGYTF
TRBJ1-1	TRBD1	15	TRBV5-1	.	TGCGCCAGCAGCCCGGGGACAGCCGGAAGGGATGAAGCTTTCTTT	CASSPGTAGRDEAFF
TRBJ2-7	TRBD2	17	TRBV9	.	TGTGCCAGCAGCCCTCGAGGTAGCGGGAGGGCCGCCGATGAGCAGTACTTC	CASSPRGSGRAADEQYF
TRBJ1-2	TRBD1	17	TRBV15	.	TGTGCCACCAGCAGTCTAGGGGACAGAATACGTAGTAAGGGTTACACCTTC	CATSSLGDRIRSKGYTF
TRBJ1-2	TRBD1	13	TRBV12-3/TRBV12-4	.	TGTGCCAGCAGTTTAGGCAGGGGGTCTGGCTACACCTTC	CASSLGRGSGYTF
TRBJ1-1	.	14	TRBV19	once	TGTGCCAGTAGTATTCTGGACTCGAACACTGAAGCTTTCTTT	CASSILDSNTEAFF
TRBJ2-1	.	15	TRBV13	.	TGTGCCAGCAGCTTAGCTCTAGCGTTGGACAATGAGCAGTTCTTC	CASSLALALDNEQFF
TRBJ2-1	TRBD1	16	TRBV7-9	.	TGTGCCAGCAGCCGTACCATGGGACAGGGCTACAATGAGCAGTTCTTC	CASSRTMGQGYNEQFF
TRBJ2-2	TRBD2	16	TRBV7-9	.	TGTGCCATCGGGACTAGCGGGAGCCTTAACACCGGGGAGCTGTTTTTT	CAIGTSGSLNTGELFF
TRBJ2-7	TRBD2	20	TRBV27	.	TGTGCCAGCAGTCCACCGCCGGGGACTAGCGGACATATTACCTACTACGAGCAGTACTTC	CASSPPPGTSGHITYYEQYF
TRBJ1-5	.	14	TRBV10-1	.	TGCGCCGCCCCCTCCGGGGGGTTTGATCAGCCCCAGCATTTT	CAAPSGGFDQPQHF
TRBJ1-1	.	17	TRBV12-5	.	TGTGCTAGTGGTTTGTCCCCCGGGACACTATATAACACTGAAGCTTTCTTT	CASGLSPGTLYNTEAFF
TRBJ1-2	.	14	TRBV30	.	TGTGCCTGGAGGCTCGTGCAGGGCCACTATGGCTACACCTTC	CAWRLVQGHYGYTF
TRBJ2-7	.	12	TRBV28	.	TGTGCCAGCAGACTCCCGTGGGGGCAAGAGTACTTC	CASRLPWGQEYF
TRBJ1-3	.	14	TRBV30	once	TGTGCCTGGAGTCGGGTGGGTGGTGGAAACACCATATATTTT	CAWSRVGGGNTIYF
TRBJ1-1	.	14	TRBV5-1	.	TGCGCCAGCAGCTTCGTAGGGGCGGACACTGAAGCTTTCTTT	CASSFVGADTEAFF
TRBJ1-1	.	13	TRBV28	.	TGTGCCAGCAGTCTACTGCGGAGCTCTGAAGCTTTCTTT	CASSLLRSSEAFF
TRBJ2-1	.	10	TRBV29-1	.	TGCAGCGCCGTCGACAATGAGCAGTTCTTC	CSAVDNEQFF
TRBJ2-7	TRBD2	20	TRBV28	.	TGTGCCAGCAGTCTCCCTTCTTCCAGCGGGAGGGCCGGGTGGTCCTACGAGCAGTACTTC	CASSLPSSSGRAGWSYEQYF
TRBJ1-1	.	16	TRBV6-6	.	TGTGCCAGCAGTTACCAAAGCAGGGGAAGCGGCACTGAAGCTTTCTTT	CASSYQSRGSGTEAFF
TRBJ2-1	TRBD2	16	TRBV5-5	.	TGTGCCAGCAGCCCCGCCGGGACTAGCGCCTACAATGAGCAGTTCTTC	CASSPAGTSAYNEQFF